This TCR beta chain was retrieved from a study of T cells in Graves' hyperthyroidism and ophthalmopathy. What was amplified from RNA transcripts were TCR beta CDR3 regions. The HTBI set primed first-round TCR CDR3 RT-PCR. TCRdb ran MiXCR on the multiplex PCR reads and lists one entry per CDR3 protein. Of 500,000 to 600,000 distinct CDR3 sequences detected, around 17% appear once; the ten largest clones hold around 19%. This clonotype was recorded at least ten times. Germline V lookup: CDR1 MNHNS, CDR2 SASEGT. The CDR3 sequence is 14 residues long. The V segment lost 8 bases and the J segment 3 bases; nucleotides outside the gene matches: 4.

The sample taken for sequencing was blood. This chain uses TRBV6-1 with TRBJ2-7; the match to TRBD2 covers 13 bases. The TCR sequence derives from a young woman with Graves' hyperthyroidism. As DNA, the CDR3 is TGTGCCAGCGGACTAGCGGGAGTTTTCTACGAGCAGTACTTC. It codes for CASGLAGVFYEQYF.